This TCR beta chain was found in a study of blood T cell repertoires in COVID-19. Study at large: The analysed material was cDNA or gDNA that came from T cells, B-cell-depleted T cells, or PBMCs.

Sequencing was performed with immunoSEQ multiplex PCR; in TCRdb, only in-frame clones are kept and a portion is missing. The table has 150,000 to 200,000 clones, roughly 80% seen once. The V end lost 2 bases, the J end lost 5 bases, and 3 bases lay between the germline ends. CDR1 is MNHEY and CDR2 is SVGAGI in the germline V gene. The CDR3 spans 11 residues. The receptor's source is a woman aged 60-70 years who had recovered from COVID-19. This chain links TRBV6-5 with TRBJ2-5; D gene ambiguous. The specimen sequenced was PBMCs or T cells enriched from blood (not recorded which). CDR3 sequence reads: CASSYGETQYF. CDR3 nucleotide sequence: TGTGCCAGCAGTTACGGCGAGACCCAGTACTTC.